This T cell receptor (beta chain) was recovered during a study of blood T cell repertoires in COVID-19. As for the study in general: Sources were T cells, B-cell-depleted T cells, or PBMCs; the material itself was cDNA or gDNA.

The repertoire was sequenced with immunoSEQ multiplex PCR; TCRdb's copy has only in-frame clones and lacks some. The repertoire holds fewer than 200,000 clones, with more than 75% as singletons. The CDR3 contains 15 residues. Per germline, CDR1 SGHKS and CDR2 YYEKEE (reference sequence). V dropped 5 bases and J dropped 0 bases, with 12 bases sitting between them. The sequenced sample was peripheral blood. The chain recombines TRBV5-5 with TRBJ1-3; D is uncertain. The TCR was taken from a woman aged 55-69 years with COVID-19, enrolled during active disease. CDR3 sequence: CASSRTGNSGNTIYF. The CDR3 region has the DNA TGTGCCAGCAGTCGGACGGGAAACTCTGGAAACACCATATATTTT.